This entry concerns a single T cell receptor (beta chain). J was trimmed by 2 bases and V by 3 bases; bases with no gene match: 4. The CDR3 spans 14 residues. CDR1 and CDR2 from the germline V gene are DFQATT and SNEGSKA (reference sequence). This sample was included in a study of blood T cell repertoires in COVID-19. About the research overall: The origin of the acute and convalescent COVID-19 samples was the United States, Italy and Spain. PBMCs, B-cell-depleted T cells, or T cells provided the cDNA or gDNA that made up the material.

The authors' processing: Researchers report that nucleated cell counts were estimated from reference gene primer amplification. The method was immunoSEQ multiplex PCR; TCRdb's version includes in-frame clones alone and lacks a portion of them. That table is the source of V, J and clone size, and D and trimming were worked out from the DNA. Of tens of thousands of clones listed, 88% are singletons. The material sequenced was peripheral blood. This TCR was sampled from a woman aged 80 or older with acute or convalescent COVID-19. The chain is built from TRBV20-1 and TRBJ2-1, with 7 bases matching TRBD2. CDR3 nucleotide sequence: TGCAGTGCTAGTCTCGGGACTACCTACAATGAGCAGTTCTTC. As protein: CSASLGTTYNEQFF.